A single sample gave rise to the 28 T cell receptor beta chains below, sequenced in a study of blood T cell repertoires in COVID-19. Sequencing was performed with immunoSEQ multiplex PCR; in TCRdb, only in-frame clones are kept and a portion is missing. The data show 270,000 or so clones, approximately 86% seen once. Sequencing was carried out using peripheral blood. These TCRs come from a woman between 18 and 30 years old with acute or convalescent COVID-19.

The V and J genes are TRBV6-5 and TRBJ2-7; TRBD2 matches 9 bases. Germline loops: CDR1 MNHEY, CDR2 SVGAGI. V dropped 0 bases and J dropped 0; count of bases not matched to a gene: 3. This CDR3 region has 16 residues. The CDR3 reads CASSYSLAGSSYEQYF. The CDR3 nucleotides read TGTGCCAGCAGTTACTCTCTAGCGGGAAGCTCCTACGAGCAGTACTTC.

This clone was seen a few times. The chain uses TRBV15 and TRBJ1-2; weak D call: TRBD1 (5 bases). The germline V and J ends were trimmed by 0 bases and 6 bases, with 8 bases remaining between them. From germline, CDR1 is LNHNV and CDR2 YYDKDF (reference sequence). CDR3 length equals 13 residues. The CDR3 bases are TGTGCCACCAGCAGAGATCGGGGGGATGGCTACACCTTC. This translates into CATSRDRGDGYTF. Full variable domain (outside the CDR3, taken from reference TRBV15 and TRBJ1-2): DAMVIQNPRYQVTQFGKPVTLSCSQTLNHNVMYWYQQKSSQAPKLLFHYYDKDFNNEADTPDNFQSRRPNTSFCFLDIRSPGLGDTAMYLCATSRDRGDGYTFGSGTRLTVV.

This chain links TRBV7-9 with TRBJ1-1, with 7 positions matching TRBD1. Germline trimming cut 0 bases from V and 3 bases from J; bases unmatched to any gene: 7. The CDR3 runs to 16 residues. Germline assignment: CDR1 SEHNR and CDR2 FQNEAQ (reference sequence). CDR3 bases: TGTGCCAGCAGCTTAGCCTGGGGGCAGGGGGACACTGAAGCTTTCTTT. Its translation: CASSLAWGQGDTEAFF. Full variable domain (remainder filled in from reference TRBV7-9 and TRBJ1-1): DTGVSQNPRHKITKRGQNVTFRCDPISEHNRLYWYRQTLGQGPEFLTYFQNEAQLEKSRLLSDRFSAERPKGSFSTLEIQRTEQGDSAMYLCASSLAWGQGDTEAFFGQGTRLTVV.

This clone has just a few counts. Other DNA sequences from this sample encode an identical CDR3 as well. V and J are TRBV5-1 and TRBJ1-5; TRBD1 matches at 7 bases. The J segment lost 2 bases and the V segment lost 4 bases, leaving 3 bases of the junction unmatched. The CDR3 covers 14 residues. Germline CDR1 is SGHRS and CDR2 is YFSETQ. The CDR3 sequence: CASSTGTGNQPQHF. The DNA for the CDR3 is TGCGCCAGCAGCACCGGGACAGGCAATCAGCCCCAGCATTTT.

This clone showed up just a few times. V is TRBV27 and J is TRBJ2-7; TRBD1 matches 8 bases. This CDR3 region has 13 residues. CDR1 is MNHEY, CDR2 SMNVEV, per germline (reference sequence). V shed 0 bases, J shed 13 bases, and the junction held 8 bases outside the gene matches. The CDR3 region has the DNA TGTGCCAGCAGTTTATCGCTGGGACAGGCGATATACTTC. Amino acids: CASSLSLGQAIYF.

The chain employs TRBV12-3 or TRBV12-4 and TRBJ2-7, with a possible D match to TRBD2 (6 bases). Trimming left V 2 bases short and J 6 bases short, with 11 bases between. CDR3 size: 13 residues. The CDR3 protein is CASSLSGGVEQYF. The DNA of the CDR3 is TGTGCCAGCAGTTTATCAGGCGGGGTCGAGCAGTACTTC.

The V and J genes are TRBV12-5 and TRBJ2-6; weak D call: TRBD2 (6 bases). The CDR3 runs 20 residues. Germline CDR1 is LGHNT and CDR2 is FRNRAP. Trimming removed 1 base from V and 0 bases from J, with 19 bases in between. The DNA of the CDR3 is TGTGCTAGTGGTTTGGCGTACATCCGGGACTCAGGCTCTGGGGCCAACGTCCTGACTTTC. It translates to CASGLAYIRDSGSGANVLTF. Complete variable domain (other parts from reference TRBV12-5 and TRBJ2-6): DARVTQTPRHKVTEMGQEVTMRCQPILGHNTVFWYRQTMMQGLELLAYFRNRAPLDDSGMPKDRFSAEMPDATLATLKIQPSEPRDSAVYFCASGLAYIRDSGSGANVLTFGAGSRLTVL.

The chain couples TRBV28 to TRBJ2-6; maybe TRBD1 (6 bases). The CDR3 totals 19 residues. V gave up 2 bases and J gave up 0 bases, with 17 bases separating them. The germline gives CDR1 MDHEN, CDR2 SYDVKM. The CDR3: CASSLRWGRGHSGANVLTF. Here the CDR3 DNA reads TGTGCCAGCAGTTTAAGGTGGGGCAGGGGTCACTCTGGGGCCAACGTCCTGACTTTC.

As DNA, the CDR3 is TGTGCCAGCAGTTCCCCTCCAAGGGGGCGCTACGAGCAGTACTTC. It yields the protein CASSSPPRGRYEQYF. V gene TRBV6-2 or TRBV6-3 combines with J gene TRBJ2-7, with TRBD1 identical over 7 bases. Per germline, CDR1 MNHEY and CDR2 SVGEGT. The J segment lost 3 bases and the V segment lost 4 bases, leaving 9 bases of the junction unmatched. CDR3 length equals 15 residues.

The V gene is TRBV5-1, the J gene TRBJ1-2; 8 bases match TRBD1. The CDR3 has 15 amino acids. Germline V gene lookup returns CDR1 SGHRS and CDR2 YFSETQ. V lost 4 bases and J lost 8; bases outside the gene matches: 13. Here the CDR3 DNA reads TGCGCCAGCAGCACCGGACAGGGATCTCGTTGGGGCTACACCTTC. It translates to CASSTGQGSRWGYTF.

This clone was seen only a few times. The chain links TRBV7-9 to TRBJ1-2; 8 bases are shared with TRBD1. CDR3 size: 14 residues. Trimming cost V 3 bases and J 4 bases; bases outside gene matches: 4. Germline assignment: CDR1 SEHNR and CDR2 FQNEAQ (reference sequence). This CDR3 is CASSFGDRSYGYTF. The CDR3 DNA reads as TGTGCCAGCAGCTTTGGGGACAGGTCCTATGGCTACACCTTC.

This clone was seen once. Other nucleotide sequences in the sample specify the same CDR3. The CDR3 sequence is CASSVGGSSYEQYF. The DNA for the CDR3 is TGTGCCAGCAGCGTAGGCGGCAGCTCCTACGAGCAGTACTTC. This chain joins TRBV9 and TRBJ2-7; the D is unclear. The CDR3 loop spans 14 amino acids. Germline CDR1 reads SGDLS; CDR2 reads YYNGEE. With 0 bases removed from V and 0 bases from J, the gap between germline ends came to 7 bases.

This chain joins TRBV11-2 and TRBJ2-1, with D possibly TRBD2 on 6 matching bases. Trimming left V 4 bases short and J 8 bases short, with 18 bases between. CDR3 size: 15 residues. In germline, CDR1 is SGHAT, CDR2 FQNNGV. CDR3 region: CASSSLSGTQDEQFF. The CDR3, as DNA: TGTGCCAGCAGCTCCCTTAGCGGCACCCAGGATGAGCAGTTCTTC.

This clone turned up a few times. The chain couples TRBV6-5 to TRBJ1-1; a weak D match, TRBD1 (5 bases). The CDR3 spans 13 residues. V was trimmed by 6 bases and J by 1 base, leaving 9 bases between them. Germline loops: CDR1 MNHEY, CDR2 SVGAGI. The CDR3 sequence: CASRPTENTEAFF. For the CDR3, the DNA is TGTGCCAGCAGACCGACAGAGAACACTGAAGCTTTCTTT.

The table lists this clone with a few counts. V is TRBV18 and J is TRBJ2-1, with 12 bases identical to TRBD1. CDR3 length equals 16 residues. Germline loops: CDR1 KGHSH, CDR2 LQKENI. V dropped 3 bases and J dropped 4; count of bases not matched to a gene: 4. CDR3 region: CASSPGTGGLYNEQFF. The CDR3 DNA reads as TGTGCCAGCTCACCCGGGACAGGGGGCCTTTACAATGAGCAGTTCTTC.

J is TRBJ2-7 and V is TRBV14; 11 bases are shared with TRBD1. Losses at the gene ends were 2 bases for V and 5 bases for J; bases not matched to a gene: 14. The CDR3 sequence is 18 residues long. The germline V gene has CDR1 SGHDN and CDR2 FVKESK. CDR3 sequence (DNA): TGTGCCAGCAGCCAAAAACCACCGGGCTGGGACAGGGGGAACGAGCAGTACTTC. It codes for CASSQKPPGWDRGNEQYF.

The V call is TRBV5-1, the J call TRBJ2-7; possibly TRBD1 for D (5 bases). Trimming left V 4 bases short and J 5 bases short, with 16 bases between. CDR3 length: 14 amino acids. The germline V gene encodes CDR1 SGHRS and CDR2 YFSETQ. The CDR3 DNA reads TGCGCCAGCAGCCTCAGGCAGGGCGTCCACGAGCAGTACTTC. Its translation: CASSLRQGVHEQYF.

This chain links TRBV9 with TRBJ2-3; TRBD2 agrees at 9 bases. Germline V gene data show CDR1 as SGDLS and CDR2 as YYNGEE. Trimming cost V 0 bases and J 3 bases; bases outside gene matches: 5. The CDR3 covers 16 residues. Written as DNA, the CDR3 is TGTGCCAGCAGCGTAGCTGAGGGACTAGCAACAGATACGCAGTATTTT. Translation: CASSVAEGLATDTQYF.

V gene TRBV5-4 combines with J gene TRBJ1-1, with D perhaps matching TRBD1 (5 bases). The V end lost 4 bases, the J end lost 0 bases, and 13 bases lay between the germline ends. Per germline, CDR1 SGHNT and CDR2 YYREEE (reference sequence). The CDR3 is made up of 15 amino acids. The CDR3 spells CASSTAGVLNTEAFF. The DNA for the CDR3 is TGTGCCAGCAGCACCGCGGGGGTATTGAACACTGAAGCTTTCTTT.

For the CDR3, the DNA is TGTGCCAGCAGCGTACGAGGGACAGGGAGGGATGAGCAGTTCTTC. It yields the protein CASSVRGTGRDEQFF. V gene TRBV7-9 combines with J gene TRBJ2-1, with 9 nucleotides matching TRBD1. In germline, CDR1 is SEHNR, CDR2 FQNEAQ (reference sequence). The length of the CDR3 is 15 residues. Trimming took 5 bases from V and 8 from J; bases not matched to a gene: 10.

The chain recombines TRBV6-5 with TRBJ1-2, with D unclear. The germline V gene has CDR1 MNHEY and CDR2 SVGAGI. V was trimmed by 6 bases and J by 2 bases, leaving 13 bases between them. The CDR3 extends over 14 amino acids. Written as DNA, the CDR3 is TGTGCCAGCAGGTCCCGGGGAATAAACTATGGCTACACCTTC. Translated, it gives CASRSRGINYGYTF.

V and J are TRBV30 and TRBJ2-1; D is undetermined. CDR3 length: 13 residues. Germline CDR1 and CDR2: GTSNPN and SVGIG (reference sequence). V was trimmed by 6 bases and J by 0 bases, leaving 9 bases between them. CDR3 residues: CACARSSYNEQFF. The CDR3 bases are TGTGCCTGCGCCCGGAGCTCCTACAATGAGCAGTTCTTC.

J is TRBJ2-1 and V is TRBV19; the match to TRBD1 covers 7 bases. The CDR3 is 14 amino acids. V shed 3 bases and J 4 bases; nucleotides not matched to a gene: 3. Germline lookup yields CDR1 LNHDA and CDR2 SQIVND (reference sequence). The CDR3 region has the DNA TGTGCCAGTAGTATCACGGACAGGTACAATGAGCAGTTCTTC. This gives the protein CASSITDRYNEQFF.

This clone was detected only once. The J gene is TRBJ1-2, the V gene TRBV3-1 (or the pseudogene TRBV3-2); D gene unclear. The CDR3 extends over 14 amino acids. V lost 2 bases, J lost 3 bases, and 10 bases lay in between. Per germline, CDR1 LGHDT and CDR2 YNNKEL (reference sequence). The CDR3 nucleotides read TGTGCCAGCAGCCAAACCGGTACTCACTATGGCTACACCTTC. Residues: CASSQTGTHYGYTF.

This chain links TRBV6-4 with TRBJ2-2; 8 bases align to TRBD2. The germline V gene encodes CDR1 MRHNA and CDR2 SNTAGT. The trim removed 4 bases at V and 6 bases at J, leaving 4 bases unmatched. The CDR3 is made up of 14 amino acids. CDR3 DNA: TGTGCCAGCAGTGCCGGGAGGGCCCCCGGGGAGCTGTTTTTT. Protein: CASSAGRAPGELFF.

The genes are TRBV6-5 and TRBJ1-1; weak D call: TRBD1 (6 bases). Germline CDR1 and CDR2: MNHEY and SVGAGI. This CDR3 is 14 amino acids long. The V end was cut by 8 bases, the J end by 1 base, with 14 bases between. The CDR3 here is CASGLYRENTEAFF. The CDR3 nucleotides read TGTGCCAGCGGACTTTACAGGGAGAACACTGAAGCTTTCTTT.

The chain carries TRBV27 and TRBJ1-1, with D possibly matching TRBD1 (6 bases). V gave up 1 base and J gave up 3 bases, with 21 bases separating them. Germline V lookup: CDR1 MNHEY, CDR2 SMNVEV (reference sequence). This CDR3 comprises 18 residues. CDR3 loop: CASSLFRGRGGAYTEAFF. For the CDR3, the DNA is TGTGCCAGCAGTTTATTCCGAGGGAGGGGGGGCGCGTACACTGAAGCTTTCTTT.

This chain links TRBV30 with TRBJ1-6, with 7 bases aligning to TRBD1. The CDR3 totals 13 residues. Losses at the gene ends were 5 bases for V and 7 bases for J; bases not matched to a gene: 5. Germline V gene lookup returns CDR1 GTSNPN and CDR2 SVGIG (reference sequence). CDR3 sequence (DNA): TGTGCCTGGGGGGACAGCCTCAATTCACCCCTCCACTTT. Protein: CAWGDSLNSPLHF. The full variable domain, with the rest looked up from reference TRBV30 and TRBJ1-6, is SQTIHQWPATLVQPVGSPLSLECTVEGTSNPNLYWYRQAAGRGLQLLFYSVGIGQISSEVPQNLSASRPQDRQFILSSKKLLLSDSGFYLCAWGDSLNSPLHFGNGTRLTVT.